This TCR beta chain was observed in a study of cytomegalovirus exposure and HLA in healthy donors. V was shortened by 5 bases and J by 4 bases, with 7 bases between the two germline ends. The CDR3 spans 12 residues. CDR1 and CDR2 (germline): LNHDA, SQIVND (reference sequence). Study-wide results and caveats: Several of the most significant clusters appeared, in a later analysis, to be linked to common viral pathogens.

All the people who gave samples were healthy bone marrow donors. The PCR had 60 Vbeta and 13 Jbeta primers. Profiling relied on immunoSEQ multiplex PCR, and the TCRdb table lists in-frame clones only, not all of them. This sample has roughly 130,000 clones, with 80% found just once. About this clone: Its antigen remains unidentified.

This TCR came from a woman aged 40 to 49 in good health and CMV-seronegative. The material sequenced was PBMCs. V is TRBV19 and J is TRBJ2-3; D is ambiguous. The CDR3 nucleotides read TGTGCCAGTAGTGTCTACCCAGATACGCAGTATTTT. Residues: CASSVYPDTQYF.